The 18 T cell receptor beta chains below come from one sample, sequenced in a study of T cell repertoires in cytomegalovirus infection (dated by TCRdb to between 2017 and 2020). The treatment or condition label on this specimen signifies: in vitro stimulation with specific CMV peptide epitopes to enrich CMV-specific T cells. Their recognized antigens are unknown. Instrument used: Illumina HiSeq 1500. The public sequencing data were trimmed at Q25 with fastp and processed into clonotypes with MiXCR by TCRdb, which kept only in-frame beta chains. CDR3 protein sequences are deduplicated, and each keeps its most common genes and DNA. The table for this sample lists 450,000 to 600,000 distinct CDR3 sequences; 25% to 35% of them were counted only once. The ten largest make up about a sixth of the sample. This material consisted of cultured PBMCs, taken from culture after CMV antigen stimulation. Every receptor here comes from a human donor in good health (CMV status not recorded). Some clones in this sample may be carry-over from other donors' samples.

The rearrangement uses TRBV6-5 and TRBJ2-7, with D possibly being TRBD1 (6 bases). The germline CDR1 and CDR2 sequences are MNHEY and SVGAGI. This CDR3 has 15 amino acids. V was pared by 2 bases and J by 3 bases, with 14 bases between. The CDR3 sequence is CASSYGTPEDYEQYV. For the CDR3, the DNA is TGTGCCAGCAGTTACGGGACACCGGAGGACTACGAGCAGTACGTC.

The chain recombines TRBV6-6 with TRBJ2-2, with D uncertain. Germline CDR1 reads MNHNY; CDR2 reads SVGAGI (reference sequence). The CDR3 loop spans 17 amino acids. The V end was cut by 2 bases, the J end by 4 bases, with 17 bases between. CDR3 loop: CASSYGLGRASTGELFF. The CDR3 DNA reads as TGTGCCAGCAGTTACGGATTGGGCCGAGCCTCCACCGGGGAGCTGTTTTTT.

The rearrangement uses TRBV12-3 or TRBV12-4 and TRBJ2-1, with 11 nucleotides matching TRBD2. The CDR3 has 16 amino acids. The V and J ends lost 6 bases and 4 bases, in that order; junction bases with no gene match: 8. DNA of the CDR3: TGTGCCAGCAGGCCCCTCGGGACTAGCGGATACAATGAGCAGTTCTTC. It yields the protein CASRPLGTSGYNEQFF.

This clonotype has more than one count but fewer than ten. The genes are TRBV7-8 and TRBJ2-5; a weak D match, TRBD2 (6 bases). The germline V gene encodes CDR1 SGHVS and CDR2 FQNEAQ. The CDR3 loop spans 14 amino acids. Trimming took 1 base from V and 4 from J, leaving 10 bases between them. The CDR3 DNA sequence: TGTGCCAGCAGCTTAGTTTTCGGGAGAGAGACCCAGTACTTC. It specifies CASSLVFGRETQYF. Drawing the rest from reference TRBV7-8 and TRBJ2-5, the complete variable domain is GAGVSQSPRYKVAKRGQDVALRCDPISGHVSLFWYQQALGQGPEFLTYFQNEAQLDKSGLPSDRFFAERPEGSVSTLKIQRTQQEDSAVYLCASSLVFGRETQYFGPGTRLLVL.

The chain is built from TRBV28 and TRBJ2-5, with 7 bases identical to TRBD2. J gave up 5 bases and V 6 bases, and 9 bases lay outside the gene matches. There are 14 residues in the CDR3. Germline V gene sequence: CDR1 MDHEN, CDR2 SYDVKM. The CDR3 protein is CASRGGVLKETQYF. DNA for the CDR3: TGTGCCAGCAGGGGGGGGGTCCTCAAGGAGACCCAGTACTTC. The variable domain in full, with the rest retrieved from reference TRBV28 and TRBJ2-5, is DVKVTQSSRYLVKRTGEKVFLECVQDMDHENMFWYRQDPGLGLRLIYFSYDVKMKEKGDIPEGYSVSREKKERFSLILESASTNQTSMYLCASRGGVLKETQYFGPGTRLLVL.

This clonotype was seen repeatedly, ten times or more. The chain employs TRBV7-2 and TRBJ1-1, with a possible D match to TRBD1 (6 bases). Germline CDR1 reads SGHTA; CDR2 reads FQGNSA. This CDR3 comprises 15 residues. The germline V and J ends were trimmed by 5 bases and 5 bases, with 18 bases remaining between them. CDR3 nucleotides: TGTGCCAGCAGCCGCCAGAGACAGGTCGGGACTGAAGCTTTCTTT. Amino acid sequence: CASSRQRQVGTEAFF.

J is TRBJ1-5 and V is TRBV28, with 7 bases matching TRBD1. J gave up 4 bases and V 0 bases, and 9 bases lay outside the gene matches. Germline CDR1 reads MDHEN; CDR2 reads SYDVKM. The CDR3 extends over 17 amino acids. The DNA of the CDR3 is TGTGCCAGCAGTTTATGGGGATCTCAGGGGGTTAATCAGCCCCAGCATTTT. Translating it yields CASSLWGSQGVNQPQHF.

V gene TRBV11-2 combines with J gene TRBJ2-3, with a tentative D call TRBD2 (6 bases). This CDR3 spans 19 amino acids. Deletions cut 0 bases from V and 2 bases from J, with 21 bases between. Germline loops: CDR1 SGHAT, CDR2 FQNNGV. The DNA for the CDR3 is TGTGCCAGCAGCTTAGATGTATACGGGAGTAAGCGTGACACAGATACGCAGTATTTT. As protein: CASSLDVYGSKRDTDTQYF. The complete variable domain, with remaining parts taken from reference TRBV11-2 and TRBJ2-3, reads EAGVAQSPRYKIIEKRQSVAFWCNPISGHATLYWYQQILGQGPKLLIQFQNNGVVDDSQLPKDRFSAERLKGVDSTLKIQPAKLEDSAVYLCASSLDVYGSKRDTDTQYFGPGTRLTVL.

The V and J genes are TRBV4-1 and TRBJ2-1, with a weak D call TRBD2 (6 bases). V was cut by 0 bases and J by 2 bases, with 14 bases left in between. CDR3 size: 17 residues. Germline V gene data show CDR1 as MGHRA and CDR2 as YSYEKL. CDR3 sequence: CASSQELRLAPYNEQFF. The DNA of the CDR3 is TGCGCCAGCAGCCAAGAATTACGGCTAGCGCCCTACAATGAGCAGTTCTTC.

This clonotype was detected once. The chain links TRBV5-4 to TRBJ2-5; 11 bases agree with TRBD2. The CDR3 loop spans 15 amino acids. Unmatched junction bases numbered 4, after V lost 4 bases and J lost 2 bases. CDR1 and CDR2 from the germline V gene are SGHNT and YYREEE (reference sequence). DNA of the CDR3: TGTGCCAGCAGCCTCAGACTAGCGGGGCAAGAGACCCAGTACTTC. The encoded protein is CASSLRLAGQETQYF.

This chain uses TRBV30 with TRBJ2-3; D call uncertain. Per the germline V gene, CDR1 is GTSNPN and CDR2 is SVGIG (reference sequence). The CDR3 is 13 amino acids. Trimming took off 4 bases at V and 2 bases at J, with 10 bases between the two ends. Here the CDR3 DNA reads TGTGCCTGGATGAGACTGAACACAGATACGCAGTATTTT. Its translation: CAWMRLNTDTQYF.

V and J are TRBV12-3 or TRBV12-4 and TRBJ2-3; 7 bases map to TRBD2. The V segment lost 6 bases and the J segment 5 bases; nucleotides outside the gene matches: 5. The CDR3 covers 13 residues. The DNA of the CDR3 is TGTGCCAGCAGACGAGTAGCGGGAGATACGCAGTATTTT. Its translation is CASRRVAGDTQYF.

The chain carries TRBV20-1 and TRBJ2-5, with 10 bases identical to TRBD2. The trim removed 0 bases at V and 2 bases at J, leaving 9 bases unmatched. This CDR3 is 17 amino acids long. From germline, CDR1 is DFQATT and CDR2 SNEGSKA (reference sequence). In DNA form, the CDR3 reads TGCAGTGCTAGAGATCACTCTAGCGGGAGCCAACAAGAGACCCAGTACTTC. This translates into CSARDHSSGSQQETQYF.

This clonotype showed up many times. The rearrangement uses TRBV19 and TRBJ2-5, with 13 bases that match TRBD2. CDR1 LNHDA and CDR2 SQIVND come from the germline V gene (reference sequence). Unmatched junction bases numbered 6, after V lost 5 bases and J lost 3 bases. The CDR3 is made up of 16 amino acids. CDR3: CASSAAGTSGKETQYF. For the CDR3, the DNA is TGTGCCAGTAGTGCCGCCGGGACTAGCGGGAAAGAGACCCAGTACTTC.

This clonotype was counted only a few times. The chain recombines TRBV20-1 with TRBJ2-5, with 10 positions matching TRBD2. From germline, CDR1 is DFQATT and CDR2 SNEGSKA (reference sequence). V lost 1 base, J lost 5 bases, and 7 bases stayed unmatched. This CDR3 region has 15 residues. CDR3 amino acids: CSARGGAGGPETQYF. DNA of the CDR3: TGCAGTGCTAGAGGAGGAGCGGGAGGGCCGGAGACCCAGTACTTC.

This clonotype was observed at least ten times. The chain combines TRBV12-3 or TRBV12-4 with TRBJ2-5, with 8 bases aligning to TRBD2. Trimming at V came to 5 bases and at J to 5 bases, leaving 4 bases not matched to a gene. This CDR3 region has 13 residues. The CDR3 sequence is CASSISGTETQYF. The DNA of the CDR3 is TGTGCCAGCAGTATTAGCGGGACTGAGACCCAGTACTTC.

This clonotype was picked up a small number of times. V gene TRBV7-2 combines with J gene TRBJ1-1; D not resolved. The CDR3 length is 13 residues. Germline V gene sequence: CDR1 SGHTA, CDR2 FQGNSA. V lost 1 base and J 5 bases, leaving 8 bases between the germline ends. CDR3 bases: TGTGCCAGCAGCTTAGGAAGGACTACTGAAGCTTTCTTT. Translated: CASSLGRTTEAFF.

The chain employs TRBV7-2 and TRBJ2-2; TRBD2 matches 7 bases. The germline CDR1 and CDR2 sequences are SGHTA and FQGNSA. This CDR3 is 15 amino acids long. J gave up 0 bases and V 5 bases, and 3 bases lay outside the gene matches. DNA of the CDR3: TGTGCCAGCAGCCATAGCGGGTCGAACACCGGGGAGCTGTTTTTT. Its translation: CASSHSGSNTGELFF.